This T cell receptor beta chain is from a study of blood T cell repertoires in COVID-19 (dated by TCRdb to 2020 to 2022). About the study as a whole: Samples from collaborators originated in the United States, Italy and Spain and spanned both the acute and convalescent phases of COVID-19. The material from the prospective study consisted of cDNA or gDNA derived from T cells, B-cell-depleted T cells, or PBMCs. Deeply sampled blood TCRbeta repertoires from subjects exposed to, actively infected with, or recovered from COVID-19 were included in the dataset. A freely available public database, intended as a resource for researchers studying the immune response to SARS-CoV-2, is where the repertoires were released. Samples were obtained from the ongoing ImmuneRACE study (first 160 participants) and from 1,200 or so subjects provided by 6 global collaborators. A de-identified subject ID, COVID-19 status, age in years and sex were almost always included in the sample metadata. Where available, HLA class I and class II types were taken from metadata supplied by the sample provider and were not determined by assay-based typing. The research as a whole found: How much clinical and demographic metadata was included differed by source and by participant, and the metadata was provided uncurated.

TCRbeta CDR3 regions were amplified from genomic DNA using the immunoSEQ Assay, a bias-controlled multiplex PCR. Regarding the original processing steps: Within the assay, amplification of reference gene primers was used to estimate how many nucleated cells each sample contained. To quantify the absolute abundance of each unique TCRbeta CDR3 rearrangement, sequence reads were collapsed and filtered. For each sample, productive Simpson clonality was calculated by taking the square root of Simpson's diversity index across productive rearrangements. Drawn from immuneACCESS, this table holds only the in-frame rearrangements with V and J called that TCRdb kept. Clones are partly lost; checked studies trace under half to an unresolved V gene and leave the rest unexplained. The V and J calls and clone size were taken over from that table, and D and trimming were inferred from the DNA. This sample is represented by roughly 38,000 clones; under 90% of them were singletons. Of the sample, 1.5% to 2% falls within the top ten clones.

At one collaborating source in Seattle, patients were enrolled during active infection and were followed longitudinally through the course of disease. Collaborating institutions collected whole blood in K2EDTA tubes following their own protocols. Collaborator samples were shipped for TCRbeta analysis as frozen whole blood, isolated PBMCs, or DNA extracted from either sample type. Its CDR3 holds 19 amino acids, cysteine through phenylalanine. Of the read, only the CDR3 DNA is kept; its 57 bases are in frame from base 1. About this clone itself: Its antigen is still unknown. Base qualities were left out, and no much larger clone turns up one base away.

The chain employs TRBV21-1 and TRBJ1-5. TRBV21-1 is given as a pseudogene. This TCR came from a man aged 55 to 70 with COVID-19, enrolled during active disease. Sequencing was done on a sample of peripheral blood. The nucleotide sequence is given as TGTGCCAGCAGCAAAGAGAGGGCAGGATCCCCGGGGAGCAATCAGCCCCAGCATTTT. Protein translation: CASSKERAGSPGSNQPQHF.